These 28 T cell receptor beta chains were sequenced from one sample in a study of post-analysis software for immune sequencing data (dated by TCRdb to between 2015 and 2017). The paper's findings and limits, for the study overall: Roughly 5 TRBV segments, including TRBV5-6, TRBV5-1 and TRBV20-1, were significantly more frequent in patients than controls.

Library prep was done by PCR. Sequenced on an Illumina HiSeq 2500. To reduce PCR and sequencing biases, unique molecular identifiers were built into the TCR beta cDNA libraries. Starting from the raw public reads, TCRdb applied fastp trimming at Q25, assembled clones with MiXCR and retained in-frame beta chains. Identical CDR3 protein sequences are pooled into one entry, listed with their most common genes and DNA. Counted in this sample were roughly 620,000 distinct CDR3 sequences; 44% of them appeared once. About 1.8% of the sample lies in the top ten. Antigen specificity for these receptors is unknown. The sample comprised blood. These receptor sequences come from a girl aged 10 to 17 with multiple sclerosis.

Only a few counts were recorded for this clonotype. The chain has TRBV12-3 or TRBV12-4 and TRBJ2-1, with 8 positions matching TRBD1. Trimming cost V 2 bases and J 15 bases; bases outside gene matches: 6. CDR3 length: 12 amino acids. CDR3 sequence reads: CASSLKQGEVFF. DNA for the CDR3: TGTGCCAGCAGTTTAAAACAGGGGGAGGTGTTCTTC.

The rearrangement uses TRBV12-3 or TRBV12-4 and TRBJ2-7, with 7 positions matching TRBD2. Losses at the gene ends were 3 bases for V and 6 bases for J; bases not matched to a gene: 8. CDR3 size: 14 residues. In DNA form, the CDR3 reads TGTGCCAGCAGTTTTCGAGGTTCGGGGGGCGAGCAGTACTTC. As protein: CASSFRGSGGEQYF.

V and J are TRBV7-9 and TRBJ2-1; TRBD1 or TRBD2 may be the D gene (6 bases each). The germline CDR1 and CDR2 sequences are SEHNR and FQNEAQ (reference sequence). CDR3 size: 16 residues. Trimming cost V 3 bases and J 2 bases, with 14 bases left between them. CDR3 sequence reads: CASSFTGASAYNEQFF. In DNA, the CDR3 is TGTGCCAGCAGCTTCACGGGGGCGTCCGCCTACAATGAGCAGTTCTTC.

The chain combines TRBV10-3 with TRBJ1-2; D gene uncertain. Germline V gene sequence: CDR1 ENHRY, CDR2 SYGVKD. The CDR3 runs to 10 residues. Trimming stripped 0 bases from V and 13 bases from J, with 6 bases between. The CDR3 reads CAISESPRTF. Here the CDR3 DNA reads TGTGCCATCAGTGAGTCCCCGCGCACCTTC.

This clonotype was picked up one time. The chain combines TRBV20-1 with TRBJ2-1, with D perhaps matching TRBD2 (6 bases). V lost 3 bases and J 9 bases, leaving 9 bases between the germline ends. The CDR3 sequence is 11 residues long. Per the germline V gene, CDR1 is DFQATT and CDR2 is SNEGSKA (reference sequence). The CDR3 sequence is CSASGTLEQFF. The DNA for the CDR3 is TGCAGTGCTAGTGGGACTCTTGAGCAGTTCTTC.

The CDR3 region is CASSPGLAGFYNEQFF. The CDR3 DNA follows: TGTGCCAGCAGCCCTGGACTAGCGGGGTTCTACAATGAGCAGTTCTTC. This chain joins TRBV14 and TRBJ2-1; 12 bases align to TRBD2. This CDR3 is built from 16 residues. V trimming: 4 bases; J trimming: 3 bases; junction bases outside the gene matches: 4. The germline V gene has CDR1 SGHDN and CDR2 FVKESK.

The chain is built from TRBV30 and TRBJ2-4, with TRBD2 matching over 9 bases. The J call may be wrong; the DNA end is better matched by TRBJ2-7. This CDR3 is 15 amino acids long. From germline, CDR1 is GTSNPN and CDR2 SVGIG (reference sequence). CDR3 residues: CAWSVFGVAGDEQYF. CDR3 DNA: TGTGCCTGGAGTGTGTTTGGGGTAGCGGGAGACGAGCAGTACTTC.

The genes are TRBV9 and TRBJ1-6; D unclear. The CDR3 totals 13 residues. Germline V gene data show CDR1 as SGDLS and CDR2 as YYNGEE. Trimming took 0 bases from V and 10 from J, leaving 8 bases between them. CDR3 nucleotide sequence: TGTGCCAGCAGCGTAGGGTTGGGGTCACCCCTCCACTTT. Protein: CASSVGLGSPLHF.

The V call is TRBV12-3 or TRBV12-4, the J call TRBJ2-1; 8 bases are a match to TRBD2. This CDR3 is built from 16 residues. V shed 1 base and J 8 bases; nucleotides not matched to a gene: 10. For the CDR3, the DNA is TGTGCCAGCAGTTTAGACCCTGGACTAGCAGTAGATGAGCAGTTCTTC. This translates into CASSLDPGLAVDEQFF.

This rearrangement joins TRBV12-3 or TRBV12-4 to TRBJ1-1, with D unresolved. CDR3 length: 10 amino acids. V lost 6 bases and J 10 bases, leaving 9 bases between the germline ends. The CDR3 protein is CASRLGSAFF. CDR3 coding DNA: TGTGCCAGCAGACTCGGGTCAGCTTTCTTT.

The J gene is TRBJ2-5, the V gene TRBV5-1, with a weak D call TRBD1 (6 bases). There are 15 residues in the CDR3. Trimming removed 6 bases from V and 4 bases from J, with 19 bases in between. The germline V gene has CDR1 SGHRS and CDR2 YFSETQ. CDR3 DNA: TGCGCCAGCACAATCGTTGACAGGATTGGAGAGACCCAGTACTTC. This translates into CASTIVDRIGETQYF.

There are a few counts of this clonotype. The V gene is TRBV6-2 or TRBV6-3, the J gene TRBJ2-1; perhaps TRBD2 as D (5 bases). The length of the CDR3 is 15 residues. The ends were cut back, 7 bases at V and 0 bases at J, with 13 bases in the middle. The germline V gene has CDR1 MNHEY and CDR2 SVGEGT. CDR3 nucleotides: TGTGCCAGCAACGGCGGGCCTGCCTCCTACAATGAGCAGTTCTTC. Translated: CASNGGPASYNEQFF.

The V and J genes are TRBV7-6 and TRBJ2-3; D tentatively reads TRBD1 or TRBD2 (6 bases each). Germline values: CDR1 SGHVS, CDR2 FNYEAQ. The length of the CDR3 is 14 residues. Trimming stripped 3 bases from V and 2 bases from J, with 9 bases between. The CDR3 DNA reads as TGTGCCAGCAGCTTCGGGGGACACACAGATACGCAGTATTTT. As protein: CASSFGGHTDTQYF.

V usage is TRBV9 and J usage is TRBJ1-6, with D maybe TRBD1 (6 bases). In germline, CDR1 is SGDLS, CDR2 YYNGEE. This CDR3 contains 15 residues. Between the trimmed V and J ends, which lost 4 bases and 7 bases, there was a span of 15 bases. The CDR3 loop is CASSPYGGANSPLHF. The CDR3 nucleotides are TGTGCCAGCAGCCCCTACGGGGGGGCCAATTCACCCCTCCACTTT.

The rearrangement links TRBV20-1 to TRBJ2-7; TRBD1 matches 7 bases. Trimming at V came to 3 bases and at J to 4 bases, leaving 12 bases not matched to a gene. The length of the CDR3 is 15 residues. The germline V gene has CDR1 DFQATT and CDR2 SNEGSKA (reference sequence). For the CDR3, the DNA is TGCAGTGCTAGGGGGAACAGGGGATCTCGGTACGAGCAGTACTTC. This sequence encodes CSARGNRGSRYEQYF.

This clonotype was seen more than once but under ten times. This sequence joins TRBV4-1 and TRBJ2-3; D gene uncertain. The germline V gene encodes CDR1 MGHRA and CDR2 YSYEKL. The length of the CDR3 is 15 residues. Between the trimmed V and J ends, which lost 4 bases and 0 bases, there was a span of 11 bases. The CDR3 DNA reads TGCGCCAGCAGCCTTTACACCCTCAGCACAGATACGCAGTATTTT. As protein: CASSLYTLSTDTQYF.

V gene TRBV12-3 or TRBV12-4 combines with J gene TRBJ1-2; D is possibly TRBD1 (5 bases). The length of the CDR3 is 14 residues. V was pared by 5 bases and J by 3 bases, with 13 bases between. The CDR3 loop is CASSGKTVYYGYTF. In nucleotides, the CDR3 is TGTGCCAGCAGTGGCAAGACAGTTTACTATGGCTACACCTTC.

The rearrangement links TRBV27 to TRBJ2-3; 7 bases agree with TRBD1. Trimming removed 5 bases from V and 0 bases from J; junction bases left unmatched: 8. This CDR3 is built from 16 residues. Germline values: CDR1 MNHEY, CDR2 SMNVEV (reference sequence). CDR3 region: CASSPYPGQSTDTQYF. CDR3 nucleotides: TGTGCCAGCAGTCCATATCCGGGACAGAGCACAGATACGCAGTATTTT.

This clonotype was observed a few times. V usage is TRBV12-3 or TRBV12-4 and J usage is TRBJ2-7; D unresolved. The V end was cut by 5 bases, the J end by 7 bases, with 21 bases between. The CDR3 runs 15 residues. The CDR3 region is CASSPQGIYYNEQYF. The CDR3 coding sequence is TGTGCCAGCAGTCCACAAGGGATATACTACAATGAGCAGTACTTC.

This sequence joins TRBV5-1 and TRBJ2-7, with D unclear. This CDR3 is 15 amino acids long. The V gene's germline CDR1 is SGHRS and CDR2 YFSETQ. Trimming stripped 0 bases from V and 3 bases from J, with 13 bases between. CDR3 protein: CASSLAVPSIYEQYF. The DNA for the CDR3 is TGCGCCAGCAGCTTGGCCGTACCTAGTATCTACGAGCAGTACTTC.

This chain joins TRBV20-1 and TRBJ1-4, with D perhaps TRBD1 (5 bases). Germline CDR1 DFQATT, CDR2 SNEGSKA (reference sequence). The V and J ends lost 6 bases and 6 bases respectively, with 14 bases between them. The length of the CDR3 is 13 residues. CDR3 in DNA: TGCAGTGCCAGGGCCGCCGGACATGAAAAACTGTTTTTT. Amino acid sequence: CSARAAGHEKLFF.

The chain employs TRBV12-3 or TRBV12-4 and TRBJ2-3, with D possibly TRBD1 on 6 matching bases. The CDR3 contains 13 residues. V gave up 4 bases and J gave up 5 bases, with 10 bases separating them. The CDR3 spells CASSSLRGDTQYF. The CDR3 nucleotides read TGTGCCAGCAGTTCCCTCAGGGGAGATACGCAGTATTTT.

The rearrangement links TRBV7-3 to TRBJ2-3; 9 nucleotides line up with TRBD2. The V and J ends lost 5 bases and 4 bases, in that order; junction bases with no gene match: 10. This CDR3 is 16 amino acids long. Germline values: CDR1 SGHTA, CDR2 FQGTGA. The CDR3 reads CASSLFGGGAADTQYF. CDR3 bases: TGTGCCAGCAGCCTCTTTGGCGGGGGGGCGGCAGATACGCAGTATTTT.

This clonotype was detected only a few times. V gene TRBV29-1 combines with J gene TRBJ2-1, with D possibly being TRBD2 (5 bases). Germline V gene lookup returns CDR1 SQVTM and CDR2 ANQGSEA. The germline V and J ends were trimmed by 3 bases and 12 bases, with 15 bases remaining between them. The CDR3 has 12 residues. The CDR3 is CSVDKGVITQFF. The CDR3 DNA is TGCAGCGTTGATAAGGGAGTAATAACGCAGTTCTTC.

This clonotype was counted between two and nine times. The chain combines TRBV12-3 or TRBV12-4 with TRBJ2-7; no clear D gene. The CDR3 spans 13 residues. V lost 3 bases, J lost 3 bases, and 9 bases lay in between. CDR3 sequence (DNA): TGTGCCAGCAGTTTTAGGGCAGACTACGAGCAGTACTTC. It encodes CASSFRADYEQYF.

This clonotype was found a few times. This chain links TRBV5-1 with TRBJ2-4; no definite D call. This CDR3 has 16 amino acids. The V end was cut by 0 bases, the J end by 0 bases, with 10 bases between. CDR1 is SGHRS and CDR2 is YFSETQ in the germline V gene. Written as DNA, the CDR3 is TGCGCCAGCAGCTTGGGGGAAGAGCTAGCCAAAAACATTCAGTACTTC. Its translation is CASSLGEELAKNIQYF. Full variable domain (outside the CDR3, taken from reference TRBV5-1 and TRBJ2-4): KAGVTQTPRYLIKTRGQQVTLSCSPISGHRSVSWYQQTPGQGLQFLFEYFSETQRNKGNFPGRFSGRQFSNSRSEMNVSTLELGDSALYLCASSLGEELAKNIQYFGAGTRLSVL.

This clonotype has more than one count but fewer than ten. The CDR3 spells CASSPAWALAKNIQYF. In DNA form, the CDR3 reads TGTGCCAGCAGTCCCGCCTGGGCGCTAGCCAAAAACATTCAGTACTTC. This chain links TRBV12-3 or TRBV12-4 with TRBJ2-4; D gene uncertain. The CDR3 extends over 16 amino acids. V lost 5 bases and J 0 bases, leaving 14 bases between the germline ends.

This chain links TRBV7-2 with TRBJ1-2; no definite D call. Between the trimmed V and J ends, which lost 3 bases and 4 bases, there was a span of 9 bases. CDR1 is SGHTA, CDR2 FQGNSA, per germline. The CDR3 is 13 amino acids. CDR3 nucleotides: TGTGCCAGCAGCTTTGACATCTCCTATGGCTACACCTTC. This gives the protein CASSFDISYGYTF.